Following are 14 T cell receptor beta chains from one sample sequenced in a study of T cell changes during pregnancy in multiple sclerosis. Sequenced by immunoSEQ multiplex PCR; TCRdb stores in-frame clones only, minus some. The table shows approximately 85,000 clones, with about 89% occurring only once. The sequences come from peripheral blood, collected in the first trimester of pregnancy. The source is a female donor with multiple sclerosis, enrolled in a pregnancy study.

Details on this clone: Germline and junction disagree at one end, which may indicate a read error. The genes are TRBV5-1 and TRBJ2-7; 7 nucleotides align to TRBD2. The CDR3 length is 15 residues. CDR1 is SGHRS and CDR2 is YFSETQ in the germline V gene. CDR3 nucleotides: TGCGCCAGCAGCTTAGCCGGGACTGGGGACTACCAGCAGTACTTC. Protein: CASSLAGTGDYQQYF.

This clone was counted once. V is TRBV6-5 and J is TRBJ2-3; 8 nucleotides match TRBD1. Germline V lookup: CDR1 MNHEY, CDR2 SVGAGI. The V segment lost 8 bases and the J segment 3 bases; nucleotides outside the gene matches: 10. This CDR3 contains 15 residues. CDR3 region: CASAAAGGLTDTQYF. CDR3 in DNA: TGTGCCAGCGCAGCAGCAGGGGGCCTAACAGATACGCAGTATTTT.

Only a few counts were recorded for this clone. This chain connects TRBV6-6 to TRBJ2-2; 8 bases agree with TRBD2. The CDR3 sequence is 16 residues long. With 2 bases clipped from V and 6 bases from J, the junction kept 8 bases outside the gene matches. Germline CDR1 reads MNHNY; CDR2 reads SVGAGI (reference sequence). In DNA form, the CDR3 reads TGTGCCAGCAGTTACAGCGGGGGTGATTCTGCCGGGGAGCTGTTTTTT. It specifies CASSYSGGDSAGELFF.

CDR3 region: CASSQDGAGDENEQFF. CDR3 in DNA: TGTGCCAGCAGCCAAGATGGAGCGGGTGATGAGAATGAGCAGTTCTTC. The rearrangement uses TRBV4-2 and TRBJ2-1; tentative D call: TRBD2 (6 bases). V was pared by 0 bases and J by 7 bases, with 16 bases between. This CDR3 is built from 16 residues. Germline lookup yields CDR1 LGHNA and CDR2 YNFKEQ.

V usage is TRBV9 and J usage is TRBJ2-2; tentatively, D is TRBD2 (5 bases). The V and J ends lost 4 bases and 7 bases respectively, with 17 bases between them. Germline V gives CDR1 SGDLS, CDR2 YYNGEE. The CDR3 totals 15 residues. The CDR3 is CASSPQTGWVGELFF. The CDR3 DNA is TGTGCCAGCAGCCCTCAGACGGGGTGGGTCGGGGAGCTGTTTTTT.

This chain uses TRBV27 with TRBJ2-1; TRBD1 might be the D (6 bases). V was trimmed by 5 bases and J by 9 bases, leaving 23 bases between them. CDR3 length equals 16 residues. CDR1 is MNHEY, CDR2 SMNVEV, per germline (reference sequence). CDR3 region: CASSARQVRVGGEQFF. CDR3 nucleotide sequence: TGTGCCAGCAGTGCCCGACAAGTCCGGGTAGGGGGTGAGCAGTTCTTC.

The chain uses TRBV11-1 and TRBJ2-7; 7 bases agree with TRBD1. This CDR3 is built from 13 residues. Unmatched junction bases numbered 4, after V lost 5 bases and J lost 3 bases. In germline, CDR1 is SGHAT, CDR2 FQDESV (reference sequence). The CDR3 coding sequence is TGTGCCAGCAGCGTTGGGACAGACTACGAGCAGTACTTC. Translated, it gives CASSVGTDYEQYF.

DNA for the CDR3: TGCAGCGTTGGGGGGGGACAGGGGGCGATGGCTTTCTTT. Its translation is CSVGGGQGAMAFF. The chain recombines TRBV29-1 with TRBJ1-1; 12 positions agree with TRBD1. After removal of 4 bases from V and 11 bases from J, the junction contained 8 bases not matched to a gene. Germline lookup yields CDR1 SQVTM and CDR2 ANQGSEA. CDR3 length: 13 residues. The variable domain in full, completed from reference TRBV29-1 and TRBJ1-1, reads SAVISQKPSRDICQRGTSLTIQCQVDSQVTMMFWYRQQPGQSLTLIATANQGSEATYESGFVIDKFPISRPNLTFSTLTVSNMSPEDSSIYLCSVGGGQGAMAFFGQGTRLTVV.

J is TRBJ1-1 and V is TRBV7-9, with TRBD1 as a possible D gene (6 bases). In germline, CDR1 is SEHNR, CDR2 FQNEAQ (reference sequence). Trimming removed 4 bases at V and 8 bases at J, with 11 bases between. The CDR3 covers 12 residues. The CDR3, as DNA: TGTGCCAGCAGCTACTACGGGACAGAAGCTTTCTTT. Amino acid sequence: CASSYYGTEAFF.

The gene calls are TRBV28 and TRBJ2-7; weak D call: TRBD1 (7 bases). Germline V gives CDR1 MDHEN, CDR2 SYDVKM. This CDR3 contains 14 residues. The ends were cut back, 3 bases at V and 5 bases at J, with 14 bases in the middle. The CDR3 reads CASSLTRGRHEQYF. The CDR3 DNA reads TGTGCCAGCAGTTTGACCAGGGGGAGGCACGAGCAGTACTTC. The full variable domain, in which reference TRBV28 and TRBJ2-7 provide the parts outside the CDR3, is DVKVTQSSRYLVKRTGEKVFLECVQDMDHENMFWYRQDPGLGLRLIYFSYDVKMKEKGDIPEGYSVSREKKERFSLILESASTNQTSMYLCASSLTRGRHEQYFGPGTRLTVT.

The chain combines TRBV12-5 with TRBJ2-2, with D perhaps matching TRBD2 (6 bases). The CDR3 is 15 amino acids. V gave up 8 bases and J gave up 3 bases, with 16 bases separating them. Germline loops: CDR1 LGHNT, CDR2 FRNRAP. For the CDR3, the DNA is TGTGCTAGTCGGGCATCGGGACTCTACACCGGGGAGCTGTTTTTT. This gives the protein CASRASGLYTGELFF.

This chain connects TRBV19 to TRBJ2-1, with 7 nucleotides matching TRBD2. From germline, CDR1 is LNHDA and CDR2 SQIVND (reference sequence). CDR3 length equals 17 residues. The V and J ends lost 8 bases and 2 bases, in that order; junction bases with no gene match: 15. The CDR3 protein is CASLLTTASGAYNEQFF. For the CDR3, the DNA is TGTGCCAGTCTCCTCACAACGGCTAGCGGCGCCTACAATGAGCAGTTCTTC. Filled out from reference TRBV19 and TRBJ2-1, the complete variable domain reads DGGITQSPKYLFRKEGQNVTLSCEQNLNHDAMYWYRQDPGQGLRLIYYSQIVNDFQKGDIAEGYSVSREKKESFPLTVTSAQKNPTAFYLCASLLTTASGAYNEQFFGPGTRLTVL.

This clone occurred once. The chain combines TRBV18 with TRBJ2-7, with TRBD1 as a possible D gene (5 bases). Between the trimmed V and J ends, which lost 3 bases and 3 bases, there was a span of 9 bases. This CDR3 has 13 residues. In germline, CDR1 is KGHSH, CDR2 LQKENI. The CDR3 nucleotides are TGTGCCAGCTCACCCCAGACAGACTACGAGCAGTACTTC. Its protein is CASSPQTDYEQYF.

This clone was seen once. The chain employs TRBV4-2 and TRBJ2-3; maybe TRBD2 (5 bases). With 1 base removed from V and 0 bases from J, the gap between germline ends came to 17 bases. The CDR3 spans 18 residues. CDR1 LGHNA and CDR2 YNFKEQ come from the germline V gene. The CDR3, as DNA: TGTGCCAGCAGCCAAGGAACGATGGGAGCGTCTAGCACAGATACGCAGTATTTT. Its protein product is CASSQGTMGASSTDTQYF.